The 10 T cell receptor beta chains reported below all come from one sample, sequenced in a study of blood T cells in healthy people across ages (dated by TCRdb to between 2014 and 2016). The library was obtained by 5' RACE. TCRdb records Illumina HiSeq 2500 as the sequencer. The second PCR ran for about 6 to 12 cycles and used a J-beta primer mix along with a sample-barcoded 5' primer. TCRdb trimmed the raw reads at Q25, called clones with MiXCR and kept productive beta chains. All rows with the same CDR3 protein become a single entry with the most common DNA and genes. This sample has around 800,000 distinct CDR3 sequences in its table, and around 68% of those were observed once. 28% of the sample is taken by the ten largest. Sequences were obtained from blood. These receptors came from a man aged 25-45 years in good health.

V is TRBV5-1 and J is TRBJ2-3; D not certain. The CDR3 length is 14 residues. Germline CDR1 reads SGHRS; CDR2 reads YFSETQ. Trimming removed 0 bases at V and 5 bases at J, with 10 bases between. CDR3 amino acids: CASSLVVGEDTQYF. CDR3 DNA sequence: TGCGCCAGCAGCTTGGTCGTCGGCGAAGATACGCAGTATTTT. Complete variable domain (other parts from reference TRBV5-1 and TRBJ2-3): KAGVTQTPRYLIKTRGQQVTLSCSPISGHRSVSWYQQTPGQGLQFLFEYFSETQRNKGNFPGRFSGRQFSNSRSEMNVSTLELGDSALYLCASSLVVGEDTQYFGPGTRLTVL.

This rearrangement joins TRBV6-2 or TRBV6-3 to TRBJ1-1; D perhaps matches TRBD1 (5 bases). Per germline, CDR1 MNHEY and CDR2 SVGEGT. The CDR3 contains 15 residues. V was trimmed by 5 bases and J by 4 bases, leaving 17 bases between them. The CDR3 loop is CASSPTPGRTTEAFF. The CDR3 DNA sequence: TGTGCCAGCAGTCCAACTCCGGGACGGACCACTGAAGCTTTCTTT.

The rearrangement links TRBV29-1 to TRBJ2-7, with TRBD2 matching over 9 bases. Germline CDR1 and CDR2: SQVTM and ANQGSEA. The CDR3 runs 14 residues. The trim removed 7 bases at V and 2 bases at J, leaving 9 bases unmatched. Written as DNA, the CDR3 is TGCAGCGCTGCTATAGCGGGGGCGACCTACGAGCAGTACTTC. Translating gives CSAAIAGATYEQYF.

V gene TRBV20-1 combines with J gene TRBJ2-5, with TRBD2 matching 13 bases. The J call is in doubt because the DNA end fits TRBJ2-7 better. Germline-derived CDR1 and CDR2 are DFQATT and SNEGSKA (reference sequence). The CDR3 is made up of 16 amino acids. CDR3 nucleotide sequence: TGCAGTGCCGAACTAGCGGGGGGGCCTCGGGTATACGAGCAGTACTTC. Encoded protein: CSAELAGGPRVYEQYF.

There are a few counts of this clonotype. This chain connects TRBV29-1 to TRBJ1-5, with TRBD1 as a possible D gene (5 bases). Trimming cost V 4 bases and J 5 bases, with 12 bases left between them. CDR1 is SQVTM and CDR2 is ANQGSEA in the germline V gene. The CDR3 spans 13 residues. CDR3 protein: CSVGSGLDQPQHF. CDR3 nucleotides: TGCAGCGTTGGTTCAGGGCTCGATCAGCCCCAGCATTTT.

V is TRBV6-2 or TRBV6-3 and J is TRBJ2-1, with D unclear. V dropped 4 bases and J dropped 0 bases, with 10 bases sitting between them. Germline lookup yields CDR1 MNHEY and CDR2 SVGEGT. The CDR3 sequence is 15 residues long. CDR3 region: CASSSPPVSYNEQFF. DNA of the CDR3: TGTGCCAGCAGTTCCCCTCCGGTCTCCTACAATGAGCAGTTCTTC.

This sequence joins TRBV29-1 and TRBJ2-5, with TRBD2 matching over 9 bases. The germline V gene has CDR1 SQVTM and CDR2 ANQGSEA. This CDR3 has 14 residues. The junction had 14 bases not matched to a gene; V was cut back by 4 bases and J by 11 bases. In DNA form, the CDR3 reads TGCAGCGTTGTGCGAGCGGGGGGTCGGGGTGTGCAGTACTTC. Amino acid sequence: CSVVRAGGRGVQYF.

This chain uses TRBV6-5 with TRBJ2-7, with 10 bases identical to TRBD1. The V gene end was trimmed by 0 bases and the J gene end by 6 bases; junction bases not matched to a gene: 8. The CDR3 covers 16 residues. Germline CDR1 is MNHEY and CDR2 is SVGAGI. CDR3 in DNA: TGTGCCAGCAGTTACTCGATGACAGGGGGCGTTTTCGAGCAGTACTTC. Translation: CASSYSMTGGVFEQYF.

The chain uses TRBV2 and TRBJ2-1; D possibly corresponds to TRBD2 (7 bases). The CDR3 is made up of 16 amino acids. Germline CDR1 and CDR2: SNHLY and FYNNEI. Trimming shortened V by 1 base and J by 5 bases, and 15 bases separated the two germline ends. CDR3 in amino acids: CASSEGGGGLHNEQFF. CDR3 in DNA: TGTGCCAGCAGTGAAGGAGGGGGGGGCCTCCACAATGAGCAGTTCTTC.

This clonotype turned up a few times. The rearrangement uses TRBV4-1 and TRBJ2-7; 7 nucleotides agree with TRBD1. CDR1 is MGHRA, CDR2 YSYEKL, per germline. CDR3 length: 15 amino acids. J lost 3 bases, V lost 2 bases, and 7 bases had no gene match. The CDR3 DNA sequence: TGCGCCAGCAGCCAATGGCAGGGGGTAATCTACGAGCAGTACTTC. Translating gives CASSQWQGVIYEQYF.